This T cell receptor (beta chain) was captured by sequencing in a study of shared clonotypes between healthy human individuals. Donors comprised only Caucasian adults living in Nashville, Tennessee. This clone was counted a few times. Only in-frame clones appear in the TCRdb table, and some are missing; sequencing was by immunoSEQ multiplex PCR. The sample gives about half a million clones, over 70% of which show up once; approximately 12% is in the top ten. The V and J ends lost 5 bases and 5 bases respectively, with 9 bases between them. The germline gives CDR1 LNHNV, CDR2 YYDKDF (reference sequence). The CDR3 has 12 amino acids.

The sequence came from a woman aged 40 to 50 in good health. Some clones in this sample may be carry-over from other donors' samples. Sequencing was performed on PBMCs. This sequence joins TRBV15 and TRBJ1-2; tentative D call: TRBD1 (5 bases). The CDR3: CATSLDRYGYTF. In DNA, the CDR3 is TGTGCCACCAGCCTAGACAGATATGGCTACACCTTC.